What follows are 4 T cell receptor beta chains derived from one specimen sequenced in a study of cytomegalovirus exposure and HLA in healthy donors. The repertoire was sequenced with immunoSEQ multiplex PCR; TCRdb's copy has only in-frame clones and lacks some. In the table there are about 130,000 clones, 89% of which are singletons. Sequencing was carried out using PBMCs. All receptors come from a woman aged 18 to 35 in good health and CMV-seronegative.

V usage is TRBV11-2 and J usage is TRBJ1-1; 11 bases fit TRBD1. With 5 bases clipped from V and 4 bases from J, the junction kept 9 bases outside the gene matches. Germline V gene sequence: CDR1 SGHAT, CDR2 FQNNGV. The CDR3 length is 16 residues. CDR3 in amino acids: CASSALGQGASTEAFF. Written as DNA, the CDR3 is TGTGCCAGCAGCGCACTAGGACAGGGGGCGAGCACTGAAGCTTTCTTT. Filled out from reference TRBV11-2 and TRBJ1-1, the complete variable domain reads EAGVAQSPRYKIIEKRQSVAFWCNPISGHATLYWYQQILGQGPKLLIQFQNNGVVDDSQLPKDRFSAERLKGVDSTLKIQPAKLEDSAVYLCASSALGQGASTEAFFGQGTRLTVV.

The chain recombines TRBV12-5 with TRBJ2-1; 11 bases line up with TRBD2. The CDR3 is made up of 15 amino acids. The V and J ends lost 5 bases and 4 bases, in that order; junction bases with no gene match: 4. The germline gives CDR1 LGHNT, CDR2 FRNRAP. The CDR3 spells CASGTVAGGYNEQFF. The CDR3 bases are TGTGCTAGTGGTACGGTAGCGGGGGGGTACAATGAGCAGTTCTTC.

The CDR3 is CASSPAQGALPYGYTF. CDR3 DNA sequence: TGTGCCAGTAGCCCCGCGCAGGGGGCTTTGCCCTATGGCTACACCTTC. The rearrangement joins TRBV19 to TRBJ1-2, with TRBD1 matching over 8 bases. J lost 4 bases, V lost 6 bases, and 13 bases had no gene match. Per germline, CDR1 LNHDA and CDR2 SQIVND (reference sequence). This CDR3 is built from 16 residues.

The rearrangement uses TRBV7-2 and TRBJ2-1; TRBD2 matches 11 bases. J gave up 6 bases and V 11 bases, and 12 bases lay outside the gene matches. This CDR3 comprises 15 residues. Germline V CDR1 and CDR2: SGHTA, FQGNSA. CDR3 sequence: CAGSSLLAGANEQFF. DNA of the CDR3: TGTGCCGGTTCATCCCTACTAGCGGGGGCCAATGAGCAGTTCTTC.